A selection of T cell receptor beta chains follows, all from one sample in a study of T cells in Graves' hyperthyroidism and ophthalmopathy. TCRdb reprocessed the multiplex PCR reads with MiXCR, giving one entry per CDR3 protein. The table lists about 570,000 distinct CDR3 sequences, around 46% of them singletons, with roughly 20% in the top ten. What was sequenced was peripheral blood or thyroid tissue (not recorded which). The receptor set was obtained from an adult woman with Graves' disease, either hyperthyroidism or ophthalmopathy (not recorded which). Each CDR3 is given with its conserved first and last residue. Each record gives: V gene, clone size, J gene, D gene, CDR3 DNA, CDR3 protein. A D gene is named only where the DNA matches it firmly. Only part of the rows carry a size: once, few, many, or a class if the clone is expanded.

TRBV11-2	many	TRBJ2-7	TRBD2	TGTGCCAGCAGAACCTCGGCCACTAGCGGGAACGAGCAGTACTTC	CASRTSATSGNEQYF
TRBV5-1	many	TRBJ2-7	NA	TGCGCCAGCAGCTATGACTTTAGCGGTTCCCCTTCCTACGAGCAGTACTTC	CASSYDFSGSPSYEQYF
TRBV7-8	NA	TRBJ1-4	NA	TGTGCCAGCAGCCAGCGGGAGGGCCAAAAACTGTTTTTT	CASSQREGQKLFF
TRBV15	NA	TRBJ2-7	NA	TGTGCCACCAGCAGAGGGGGGAGGCCCCAGCAGTACTTC	CATSRGGRPQQYF
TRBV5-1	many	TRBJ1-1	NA	TGCGCCAGCAGCTTGGTTAGGGGGGGCACTGAAGCTTTCTTT	CASSLVRGGTEAFF
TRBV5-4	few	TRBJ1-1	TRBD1	TGTGCCAGCAGTTCCGGGACAGGCACTGAAGCTTTCTTT	CASSSGTGTEAFF
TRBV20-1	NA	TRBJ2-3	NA	TGCAGTGCTCTCCGGACAGATACGCAGTATTTT	CSALRTDTQYF
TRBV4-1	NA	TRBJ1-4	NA	TGCGCCAGCAGCCAGGGGAGACAGGCTAGTAAGGAAAAACTGTTTTTT	CASSQGRQASKEKLFF
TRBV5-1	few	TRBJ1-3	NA	TGCGCCAGCAGCCAGAAGGGGGGTGGAAACACCATATATTTT	CASSQKGGGNTIYF
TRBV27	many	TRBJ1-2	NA	TGTGCCAGCAGTTTAGGAGGTCCTAACTATGGCTACACCTTC	CASSLGGPNYGYTF
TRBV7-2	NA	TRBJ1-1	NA	TGTGCCAGCAGCCACCGGGACGCTCCGAACACTGAAGCTTTCTTT	CASSHRDAPNTEAFF
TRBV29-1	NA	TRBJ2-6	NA	TGCAGCGTTGAATCCCGGGACGCCCGCTCTGGGGCCAACGTCCTGACTTTC	CSVESRDARSGANVLTF
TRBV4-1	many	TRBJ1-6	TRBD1	TGCGCCAGCAGCCCAGGGACAGGGTCGAATTCACCCCTCCACTTT	CASSPGTGSNSPLHF
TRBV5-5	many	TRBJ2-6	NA	TGTGCCAGCATACCGAGGGGATTGGGGGCCAACGTCCTGACTTTC	CASIPRGLGANVLTF
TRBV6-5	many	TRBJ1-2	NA	TGTGCCAGCAGTTACGGAGCAGGGCGCTATGGCTACACCTTC	CASSYGAGRYGYTF
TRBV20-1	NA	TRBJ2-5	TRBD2	TGCAGTGCTAGAAGCGGGAGGGGCCAAGAGACCCAGTACTTC	CSARSGRGQETQYF
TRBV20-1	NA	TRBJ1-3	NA	TGCAGTGCTCTCCAACGGACAGTCGGCGACACCATATATTTT	CSALQRTVGDTIYF
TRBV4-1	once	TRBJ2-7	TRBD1	TGCGCCAGCAGAAAAGGACAGGGGTCCTACGAGCAGTACTTC	CASRKGQGSYEQYF
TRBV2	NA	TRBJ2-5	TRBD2	TGTGCCAGCAGTGAAGCGTTGGCTAGCGGGGGGGAGGAGGAGACCCAGTACTTC	CASSEALASGGEEETQYF
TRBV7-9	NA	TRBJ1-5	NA	TGTGCCAGCAGCTATCACGGGGGAGATCAGCCCCAGCATTTT	CASSYHGGDQPQHF
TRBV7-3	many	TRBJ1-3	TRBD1	TGTGCCAGCAGCTTAATGGTGGGACAGTACCCTGGAAACACCATATATTTT	CASSLMVGQYPGNTIYF
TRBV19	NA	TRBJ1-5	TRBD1	TGTGCCAGTAGTGATACAGGGGGTTGGATTCGTCAGCCCCAGCATTTT	CASSDTGGWIRQPQHF
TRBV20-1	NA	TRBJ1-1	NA	TGCAGTGCCATACGGTCGATGAACACTGAAGCTTTCTTT	CSAIRSMNTEAFF
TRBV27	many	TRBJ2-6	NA	TGTGCCAGCAGTTCACTCCTCTCTGGGGCCAACGTCCTGACTTTC	CASSSLLSGANVLTF
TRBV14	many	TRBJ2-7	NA	TGTGCCAGCAGCCGTCGGCCGACCTACGAGCAGTACTTC	CASSRRPTYEQYF
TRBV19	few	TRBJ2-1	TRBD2	TGTGCCAGTAGTATAAAAGGCCCCGGACTAGCAGTTGAGCAGTTCTTC	CASSIKGPGLAVEQFF
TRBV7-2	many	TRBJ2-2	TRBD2	TGTGCCAGCAGACAGGGTAGCGGGAGACGTACCGGGGAGCTGTTTTTT	CASRQGSGRRTGELFF
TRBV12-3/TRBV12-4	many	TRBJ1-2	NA	TGTGCCAGCAGTTCGGACCGCCTCTGGGGCTACACCTTC	CASSSDRLWGYTF
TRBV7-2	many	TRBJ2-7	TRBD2	TGTGCCAGCAGCCCTACTAGCGGGAGGACGGTAGAGAACTTC	CASSPTSGRTVENF
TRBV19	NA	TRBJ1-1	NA	TGTGCCAGTAGAAAGGACACTGAAGCTTTCTTT	CASRKDTEAFF
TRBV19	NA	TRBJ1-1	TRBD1	TGTGCCAGTAGTATAACAGGGGGCCGGACTGAAGCTTTCTTT	CASSITGGRTEAFF
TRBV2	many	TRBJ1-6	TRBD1	TGTGCCAGCAGTGTCCGGGACAGCTCCTATAATTCACCCCTCCACTTT	CASSVRDSSYNSPLHF
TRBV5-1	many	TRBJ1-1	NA	TGCGCCAGCAGCTCAGACCCGAAGACTGAAGCTTTCTTT	CASSSDPKTEAFF
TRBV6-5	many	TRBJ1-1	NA	TGTGCCAGCAGTACACAGCTCACTGAAGCTTTCTTT	CASSTQLTEAFF
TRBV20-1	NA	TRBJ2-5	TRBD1	TGCAGTGCTAGACCAACAGGGGACCAAGAGACCCAGTACTTC	CSARPTGDQETQYF
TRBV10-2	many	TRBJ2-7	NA	TGCGCCAGCAGTGAGTTGGGTTCCTACGAGCAGTACTTC	CASSELGSYEQYF